The TCR beta chain under discussion was sequenced for a study of OX40 agonist ivuxolimab in advanced cancers. Study overall: From about 23 to 85 years was the age range, with a mean of approximately 63 years, and about 83% were male. Study-wide findings and caveats: At 0.1 to 3.0 mg/kg and by week 6, clonal expansion occurred in CD4+ and CD8+ blood T cells.

Remarks on this clone: Its antigen is not known.

The data were produced by immunoSEQ multiplex PCR, yet TCRdb's version contains in-frame clones alone and is incomplete. The profile shows 45,000 or so clones, 85% to 90% of them singletons. The investigators sampled blood at baseline, at cycle 4 day 1, and at cycle 7 day 1. CDR1 MNHEY and CDR2 SMNVEV come from the germline V gene (reference sequence). V shed 1 base and J 0 bases; nucleotides not matched to a gene: 5. The CDR3 spans 18 residues. This TCR was recovered from an adult with an advanced solid tumor such as melanoma, head and neck, liver or kidney cancer. Sequences were derived from CD4+ or CD8+ T cells sorted from blood, sampled in a trial of the OX40 agonist ivuxolimab. The gene calls are TRBV27 and TRBJ2-1; 11 nucleotides align to TRBD2. The CDR3 DNA is TGTGCCAGCAGTTTATTTCTAGCGGGGGGAAGCTCCTACAATGAGCAGTTCTTC. This encodes CASSLFLAGGSSYNEQFF.